This T cell receptor beta chain came from a study of early T cells in non-severe SARS-CoV-2 infection. Background on the study: Unpaired chains resulted from sequencing bulk RNA of unsorted whole blood. Whole-study results and caveats: Anti-spike CD8 specificities were favored by VDJdb matching, whose results missed private and CD4 specificities.

Germline V CDR1 and CDR2: SEHNR, FQNEAQ (reference sequence). Trimming took 3 bases from V and 4 from J, leaving 7 bases between them. This CDR3 contains 13 residues. With respect to this clonotype: The antigen is undetermined.

Unique molecular identifiers tagged individual cDNA molecules. MiXCR, applied by TCRdb to the 5' RACE reads, yields one record per CDR3 protein. This sample has under 60,000 distinct CDR3 sequences, with around 9.3% found just once. Sequenced here: whole blood, sampled at baseline. This chain connects TRBV7-9 to TRBJ1-5; a possible D gene is TRBD1 (5 bases). The source of this sequence is an adult who was a healthcare worker with PCR-confirmed SARS-CoV-2 infection or an uninfected control (not recorded which). The CDR3 sequence is CASSLGVNQPQHF. CDR3 coding DNA: TGTGCCAGCAGCTTGGGGGTAAATCAGCCCCAGCATTTT.